The 27 T cell receptor beta chains below were found in one sample sequenced in a study of beta chain features in type 1 diabetes. Reverse transcription of all isolated RNA meant that expressed TCRB transcripts were sequenced. The method was immunoSEQ multiplex PCR; TCRdb's version includes in-frame clones alone and lacks a portion of them. The table lists tens of thousands of clones, almost 50% of them singletons. For these TCRs, the target antigens are not known. Overall study findings and caveats: Moderate yet significant TCRB CDR3 shortening was seen in Type 1 diabetes patients in all four CD4+ subsets.

The source material was central memory CD4+ T cells from blood. These receptors all stem from a young man with type 1 diabetes.

This rearrangement joins TRBV5-1 to TRBJ2-3; D might be TRBD2 (7 bases). CDR3 size: 16 residues. Between the trimmed V and J ends, which lost 4 bases and 6 bases, there was a span of 21 bases. The V gene's germline CDR1 is SGHRS and CDR2 YFSETQ. The CDR3 DNA reads TGCGCCAGCAGCGATTTCGCGGGGGCGGGGCCCGATACGCAGTATTTT. Translating it yields CASSDFAGAGPDTQYF.

The V gene is TRBV5-1, the J gene TRBJ2-1, with D perhaps matching TRBD1 (5 bases). Trimming removed 1 base from V and 0 bases from J, with 14 bases in between. The germline gives CDR1 SGHRS, CDR2 YFSETQ. This CDR3 has 17 amino acids. The CDR3 here is CASSLSKGVSSYNEQFF. DNA for the CDR3: TGCGCCAGCAGCTTGTCTAAAGGGGTTAGCTCCTACAATGAGCAGTTCTTC.

The rearrangement joins TRBV27 to TRBJ2-5; TRBD2 is a possible D gene (7 bases). Near its end, the DNA agrees better with TRBJ2-7, so the J call may be wrong. Germline V gene lookup returns CDR1 MNHEY and CDR2 SMNVEV (reference sequence). This CDR3 contains 16 residues. The CDR3 nucleotides read TGTGCCAGCAGTTCCATGGAGGGGGGGCAGGCCTACGAGCAGTACTTC. Translation: CASSSMEGGQAYEQYF.

This clone was recorded only once. The chain has TRBV4-1 and TRBJ2-3; weak D call: TRBD1 (5 bases). The CDR3 has 14 residues. Trimming shortened V by 6 bases and J by 0 bases, and 10 bases separated the two germline ends. Per the germline V gene, CDR1 is MGHRA and CDR2 is YSYEKL. CDR3 in DNA: TGCGCCAGCAGACGGACAACTAGCACAGATACGCAGTATTTT. Amino acid sequence: CASRRTTSTDTQYF.

The chain joins TRBV6-5 to TRBJ2-7, with D perhaps matching TRBD1 (5 bases). Germline CDR1 is MNHEY and CDR2 is SVGAGI. The CDR3 length is 14 residues. Trimming took 6 bases from V and 7 from J, leaving 19 bases between them. DNA for the CDR3: TGTGCCAGCAGCCGCACTCCACAGGCCCCGGAGCAGTACTTC. Its translation is CASSRTPQAPEQYF.

There are a few counts of this clone. The rearrangement uses TRBV6-5 and TRBJ1-2; D ambiguous. This CDR3 contains 13 residues. The V gene lost 7 bases and the J gene lost 4 bases, with 13 bases spanning the gap. Germline V CDR1 and CDR2: MNHEY, SVGAGI. In DNA, the CDR3 is TGTGCCAGCACCGACGGGGTCGTCTATGGCTACACCTTC. Translated, it gives CASTDGVVYGYTF.

The chain recombines TRBV6-1 with TRBJ2-7; 8 bases agree with TRBD1. Germline V gene data show CDR1 as MNHNS and CDR2 as SASEGT. After removal of 4 bases from V and 2 bases from J, the junction contained 4 bases not matched to a gene. CDR3 size: 14 residues. The chain's CDR3 is CASSAGQVPYEQYF. CDR3 bases: TGTGCCAGCAGTGCGGGACAGGTCCCCTACGAGCAGTACTTC.

This clone was counted a few times. In nucleotides, the CDR3 is TGTGCCAGCAGGAAGACAGAACTATATGGCTACACCTTC. This sequence encodes CASRKTELYGYTF. V and J are TRBV6-6 and TRBJ1-2, with D perhaps matching TRBD1 (5 bases). The CDR3 loop spans 13 amino acids. Trimming pared 6 bases from V and 5 bases from J, leaving 13 bases between. Looked up from germline, CDR1 is MNHNY and CDR2 is SVGAGI (reference sequence).

The chain has TRBV23-1 and TRBJ2-1, with D possibly matching TRBD2 (5 bases). TRBV23-1 is an open reading frame whose function is uncertain. Trimming stripped 4 bases from V and 6 bases from J, with 10 bases between. The CDR3 is 13 amino acids. Here the CDR3 DNA reads TGCGCCAGCAGTCCCCGGAGGTGCAATGAGCAGTTCTTC. This gives the protein CASSPRRCNEQFF.

The rearrangement uses TRBV6-1 and TRBJ1-2, with 10 bases aligning to TRBD1. CDR3 length: 15 amino acids. After removal of 4 bases from V and 8 bases from J, the junction contained 10 bases not matched to a gene. The V gene's germline CDR1 is MNHNS and CDR2 SASEGT. In nucleotides, the CDR3 is TGTGCCAGCAGTGGCCGTTTTGGACAGGGGGAAGGCTACACCTTC. It specifies CASSGRFGQGEGYTF.

This clone was found a few times. The V gene is TRBV12-5, the J gene TRBJ2-1; TRBD1 matches 8 bases. This CDR3 is built from 13 residues. J gave up 9 bases and V 5 bases, and 6 bases lay outside the gene matches. CDR1 and CDR2 from the germline V gene are LGHNT and FRNRAP. CDR3 sequence: CASGLGTGAEQFF. In DNA, the CDR3 is TGTGCTAGTGGTCTAGGGACAGGCGCTGAGCAGTTCTTC.

This clone was counted a few times. This chain uses TRBV28 with TRBJ1-5, with D uncertain. Deletions cut 8 bases from V and 6 bases from J, with 14 bases between. CDR1 and CDR2 from the germline V gene are MDHEN and SYDVKM. The CDR3 spans 13 residues. The CDR3, as DNA: TGTGCCAGCCTCGCAGGCGACGGTCAGCCCCAGCATTTT. This encodes CASLAGDGQPQHF. Variable domain in full (rest from reference TRBV28 and TRBJ1-5): DVKVTQSSRYLVKRTGEKVFLECVQDMDHENMFWYRQDPGLGLRLIYFSYDVKMKEKGDIPEGYSVSREKKERFSLILESASTNQTSMYLCASLAGDGQPQHFGDGTRLSIL.

This chain joins TRBV5-4 and TRBJ1-1; 7 bases are a match to TRBD1. V lost 4 bases, J lost 4 bases, and 10 bases stayed unmatched. The CDR3 totals 15 residues. The germline V gene has CDR1 SGHNT and CDR2 YYREEE (reference sequence). The CDR3 protein is CASSPGDRARTEAFF. Written as DNA, the CDR3 is TGTGCCAGCAGCCCTGGTGACAGGGCGCGCACTGAAGCTTTCTTT.

The sample holds a few counts of this clone. This chain links TRBV7-2 with TRBJ2-2; a weak D match, TRBD2 (5 bases). The V gene's germline CDR1 is SGHTA and CDR2 FQGNSA. Trimming removed 5 bases at V and 6 bases at J, with 10 bases between. The CDR3 consists of 13 residues. CDR3 bases: TGTGCCAGCAGCCGGAGGATCTCCGGGGAGCTGTTTTTT. Translation gives CASSRRISGELFF. Complete variable domain (other parts from reference TRBV7-2 and TRBJ2-2): GAGVSQSPSNKVTEKGKDVELRCDPISGHTALYWYRQSLGQGLEFLIYFQGNSAPDKSGLPSDRFSAERTGGSVSTLTIQRTQQEDSAVYLCASSRRISGELFFGEGSRLTVL.

V gene TRBV7-2 combines with J gene TRBJ2-7; TRBD1 matches at 8 bases. This CDR3 has 14 amino acids. V was pared by 1 base and J by 4 bases, with 3 bases of the junction left unmatched. CDR1 is SGHTA and CDR2 is FQGNSA in the germline V gene. CDR3 residues: CASSLGQGHYEQYF. The CDR3 DNA reads as TGTGCCAGCAGCTTAGGACAGGGGCATTACGAGCAGTACTTC.

V is TRBV5-6 and J is TRBJ1-2; perhaps TRBD1 as D (6 bases). The CDR3 loop spans 14 amino acids. Germline lookup yields CDR1 SGHDT and CDR2 YYEEEE. With 4 bases removed from V and 4 bases from J, the gap between germline ends came to 14 bases. The CDR3 DNA reads TGTGCCAGCAGCCCCCAGCAGGGGCTCTATGGCTACACCTTC. It translates to CASSPQQGLYGYTF.

This clone has only a few counts. The J gene is TRBJ2-1, the V gene TRBV5-4, with D maybe TRBD1 (5 bases). The CDR3 length is 12 residues. In germline, CDR1 is SGHNT, CDR2 YYREEE (reference sequence). V was pared by 2 bases and J by 6 bases, with 6 bases between. The CDR3 region is CASSLDSNEQFF. The DNA of the CDR3 is TGTGCCAGCAGCTTAGACAGCAATGAGCAGTTCTTC. The variable domain in full, with the rest retrieved from reference TRBV5-4 and TRBJ2-1, is ETGVTQSPTHLIKTRGQQVTLRCSSQSGHNTVSWYQQALGQGPQFIFQYYREEENGRGNFPPRFSGLQFPNYSSELNVNALELDDSALYLCASSLDSNEQFFGPGTRLTVL.

The rearrangement links TRBV19 to TRBJ2-3; 9 nucleotides match TRBD2. V shed 2 bases and J 0 bases; nucleotides not matched to a gene: 9. The CDR3 sequence is 18 residues long. The germline CDR1 and CDR2 sequences are LNHDA and SQIVND (reference sequence). This CDR3 is CASSIWGSGSASTDTQYF. Written as DNA, the CDR3 is TGTGCCAGTAGTATATGGGGTAGCGGGAGCGCTAGCACAGATACGCAGTATTTT.

The gene calls are TRBV30 and TRBJ1-5; TRBD1 agrees at 11 bases. Germline assignment: CDR1 GTSNPN and CDR2 SVGIG (reference sequence). The ends lost 5 bases at V and 5 bases at J; junction bases unmatched: 5. CDR3 length equals 14 residues. The CDR3, as DNA: TGTGCCTGGCGTCCGGGACAGGGGGATCAGCCCCAGCATTTT. Translated, it gives CAWRPGQGDQPQHF.

The chain recombines TRBV2 with TRBJ2-3; TRBD2 agrees at 8 bases. The germline gives CDR1 SNHLY, CDR2 FYNNEI. The CDR3 spans 15 residues. J was trimmed by 5 bases and V by 3 bases; bases with no gene match: 7. CDR3 amino acids: CASSDGREGRDTQYF. The CDR3 nucleotides are TGTGCCAGCAGTGACGGTCGGGAGGGGCGAGATACGCAGTATTTT. Supplemented by reference TRBV2 and TRBJ2-3, the full variable domain reads EPEVTQTPSHQVTQMGQEVILRCVPISNHLYFYWYRQILGQKVEFLVSFYNNEISEKSEIFDDQFSVERPDGSNFTLKIRSTKLEDSAMYFCASSDGREGRDTQYFGPGTRLTVL.

This clone was detected only a few times. This sequence joins TRBV7-8 and TRBJ1-3; D call uncertain. Germline CDR1 is SGHVS and CDR2 is FQNEAQ. The CDR3 spans 15 residues. V lost 0 bases and J 1 base, leaving 7 bases between the germline ends. CDR3 bases: TGTGCCAGCAGCTTAGCGGGCTATTCTGGAAACACCATATATTTT. Translating gives CASSLAGYSGNTIYF. Full variable domain (outside the CDR3, taken from reference TRBV7-8 and TRBJ1-3): GAGVSQSPRYKVAKRGQDVALRCDPISGHVSLFWYQQALGQGPEFLTYFQNEAQLDKSGLPSDRFFAERPEGSVSTLKIQRTQQEDSAVYLCASSLAGYSGNTIYFGEGSWLTVV.

The sample holds a few counts of this clone. The chain employs TRBV7-9 and TRBJ2-5; 9 nucleotides agree with TRBD1. Germline CDR1 reads SEHNR; CDR2 reads FQNEAQ (reference sequence). The CDR3 covers 19 residues. Trimming removed 2 bases from V and 1 base from J; junction bases left unmatched: 14. As DNA, the CDR3 is TGTGCCAGCAGCTTATCGAACCAATGGGGACAGGGAACCCAAGAGACCCAGTACTTC. Its translation is CASSLSNQWGQGTQETQYF. The complete variable domain, with remaining parts taken from reference TRBV7-9 and TRBJ2-5, reads DTGVSQNPRHKITKRGQNVTFRCDPISEHNRLYWYRQTLGQGPEFLTYFQNEAQLEKSRLLSDRFSAERPKGSFSTLEIQRTEQGDSAMYLCASSLSNQWGQGTQETQYFGPGTRLLVL.

The chain links TRBV27 to TRBJ1-4; possibly TRBD1 for D (6 bases). V lost 4 bases, J lost 4 bases, and 10 bases lay in between. This CDR3 region has 14 residues. Looked up from germline, CDR1 is MNHEY and CDR2 is SMNVEV (reference sequence). DNA of the CDR3: TGTGCCAGCAGTTCACAGGGTCTTAATGAAAAACTGTTTTTT. Amino acids: CASSSQGLNEKLFF.

This clone appeared once. The chain couples TRBV5-1 to TRBJ2-2, with D perhaps TRBD1 (6 bases). Germline V CDR1 and CDR2: SGHRS, YFSETQ. Trimming stripped 3 bases from V and 4 bases from J, with 10 bases between. The CDR3 contains 14 residues. The chain's CDR3 is CASSSGQTTGELFF. As DNA, the CDR3 is TGCGCCAGCAGCTCTGGACAGACCACCGGGGAGCTGTTTTTT.

The chain uses TRBV18 and TRBJ2-7; TRBD1 might be the D (6 bases). The CDR3 is made up of 15 amino acids. The V gene lost 3 bases and the J gene lost 5 bases, with 17 bases spanning the gap. The germline gives CDR1 KGHSH, CDR2 LQKENI. The DNA for the CDR3 is TGTGCCAGCTCACCTTCGGGCTTACAGGGTAACGAGCAGTACTTC. It specifies CASSPSGLQGNEQYF.

The chain links TRBV6-1 to TRBJ2-5, with D unresolved. This CDR3 is 13 amino acids long. Looked up from germline, CDR1 is MNHNS and CDR2 is SASEGT. Deletions cut 6 bases from V and 3 bases from J, with 11 bases between. This chain's CDR3 is CASSETDKETQYF. For the CDR3, the DNA is TGTGCCAGCAGCGAGACCGACAAAGAGACCCAGTACTTC.

The J gene is TRBJ2-1, the V gene TRBV30, with 10 bases aligning to TRBD1. With V trimmed by 5 bases and J by 9 bases, 13 bases remained unmatched. The CDR3 has 15 residues. CDR1 and CDR2 from the germline V gene are GTSNPN and SVGIG (reference sequence). CDR3 bases: TGTGCCTGGGCGAGACCCGGGACAGGGGCAGGTGAGCAGTTCTTC. It translates to CAWARPGTGAGEQFF.